This T cell receptor (beta chain) was retrieved from a study of control samples from healthy donors and cancer patients. Sequencing was performed with immunoSEQ multiplex PCR; in TCRdb, only in-frame clones are kept and a portion is missing. The sample includes 100,000 to 150,000 clones, roughly 91% seen only once; the top ten take 8% to 9%. Germline assignment: CDR1 MGHRA and CDR2 YSYEKL. The CDR3 has 17 amino acids. V lost 0 bases to trimming and J lost 1 base; unmatched junction nucleotides: 5. The receptor was isolated from a man between 40 and 49 years old in good health. The chain is built from TRBV4-1 and TRBJ2-5; 10 bases are a match to TRBD2. Sequencing input: blood. The CDR3: CASSQDQRGGIQETQYF. The CDR3 bases are TGCGCCAGCAGCCAAGATCAGCGGGGGGGTATCCAAGAGACCCAGTACTTC.